One and the same sample provided the 22 T cell receptor beta chains below, sequenced in a study of human T cells and chemical hapten exposure. MiXCR, applied by TCRdb to the RACE reads, yields one record per CDR3 protein. Of 87,000 or so distinct CDR3 sequences in the sample, 8% to 10% were seen once. Regarding time point: pre-sensitization, week 0. Stated treatment: therapeutic diphenylcyclopropenone sensitization with weekly scalp DPC. The specimen comprised whole blood, sampled in connection with sensitization to the hapten diphenylcyclopropenone (DPC). These receptors all come from a woman in her thirties or forties with alopecia areata. Some clones in this sample may be carry-over from other donors' samples.

The chain uses TRBV12-3 or TRBV12-4 and TRBJ1-1; D is unresolved. The CDR3 spans 14 residues. Deletions cut 5 bases from V and 9 bases from J, with 19 bases between. In nucleotides, the CDR3 is TGTGCCAGCAGTCGCCTGGCGGGCGCCTCCAAAGCTTTCTTT. Its protein is CASSRLAGASKAFF.

The rearrangement links TRBV7-8 to TRBJ2-2; unclear D gene. From germline, CDR1 is SGHVS and CDR2 FQNEAQ. Trimming shortened V by 1 base and J by 4 bases, and 10 bases separated the two germline ends. CDR3 size: 15 residues. DNA for the CDR3: TGTGCCAGCAGCTTAGTACAACACCTCACCGGGGAGCTGTTTTTT. This gives the protein CASSLVQHLTGELFF.

Many counts were recorded for this clonotype. J is TRBJ1-5 and V is TRBV12-3 or TRBV12-4; D possibly corresponds to TRBD1 (5 bases). Trimming left V 3 bases short and J 8 bases short, with 11 bases between. This CDR3 comprises 13 residues. The CDR3 sequence: CASSFGTLKPQHF. Written as DNA, the CDR3 is TGTGCCAGCAGTTTTGGGACCCTAAAGCCCCAGCATTTT.

This clonotype appeared many times. The V and J genes are TRBV5-1 and TRBJ2-5; D gene unclear. Germline V gives CDR1 SGHRS, CDR2 YFSETQ. This CDR3 contains 11 residues. The V and J ends lost 5 bases and 0 bases respectively, with 2 bases between them. This CDR3 reads CASRYQETQYF. DNA of the CDR3: TGCGCCAGCAGATACCAAGAGACCCAGTACTTC.

In this sample, this clonotype turned up many times. This rearrangement joins TRBV6-5 to TRBJ1-1; 10 nucleotides line up with TRBD1. The CDR3 consists of 15 residues. Germline CDR1 MNHEY, CDR2 SVGAGI. The trim removed 5 bases at V and 0 bases at J, leaving 3 bases unmatched. The CDR3 is CASSPGQGMNTEAFF. The CDR3, as DNA: TGTGCCAGCAGTCCGGGACAGGGGATGAACACTGAAGCTTTCTTT.

This clonotype was found many times. The chain links TRBV5-6 to TRBJ1-2, with D perhaps matching TRBD1 (6 bases). Trimming took off 3 bases at V and 4 bases at J, with 13 bases between the two ends. Germline lookup yields CDR1 SGHDT and CDR2 YYEEEE. This CDR3 spans 14 amino acids. CDR3 region: CASSSGQLIYGYTF. CDR3 sequence (DNA): TGTGCCAGCAGCTCTGGACAGCTTATCTATGGCTACACCTTC.

V and J are TRBV3-1 and TRBJ2-6; TRBD1 is a possible D gene (5 bases). Trimming pared 0 bases from V and 0 bases from J, leaving 15 bases between. The CDR3 is 19 amino acids. Germline V lookup: CDR1 LGHDT, CDR2 YNNKEL (reference sequence). CDR3 in amino acids: CASSQDWGGANSGANVLTF. The CDR3 bases are TGTGCCAGCAGCCAAGATTGGGGCGGTGCAAACTCTGGGGCCAACGTCCTGACTTTC.

This clonotype has a count of ten or more. This rearrangement joins TRBV6-2 or TRBV6-3 to TRBJ2-7; D is tentatively TRBD1 or TRBD2 (5 bases each). Germline V CDR1 and CDR2: MNHEY, SVGEGT. Trimming pared 7 bases from V and 2 bases from J, leaving 15 bases between. There are 14 residues in the CDR3. In nucleotides, the CDR3 is TGTGCCAGCAACTACAGGCAGGGAGCCTACGAGCAGTACTTC. Protein: CASNYRQGAYEQYF.

The gene calls are TRBV10-3 and TRBJ1-1, with TRBD1 as a possible D gene (5 bases). The V end was cut by 8 bases, the J end by 1 base, with 14 bases between. Germline assignment: CDR1 ENHRY and CDR2 SYGVKD. The CDR3 sequence is 14 residues long. The CDR3 coding sequence is TGTGCCATCCGCGGCGACGACAGGAACACTGAAGCTTTCTTT. It specifies CAIRGDDRNTEAFF.

V gene TRBV7-2 combines with J gene TRBJ1-5, with a tentative D call TRBD1 (6 bases). The CDR3 is 18 amino acids. With 2 bases removed from V and 2 bases from J, the gap between germline ends came to 19 bases. Germline loops: CDR1 SGHTA, CDR2 FQGNSA. The CDR3 sequence: CASSLSPRQGSGNQPQHF. CDR3 nucleotide sequence: TGTGCCAGCAGCTTATCCCCCCGTCAGGGGTCGGGCAATCAGCCCCAGCATTTT. The full variable domain, rest sourced from reference TRBV7-2 and TRBJ1-5, is GAGVSQSPSNKVTEKGKDVELRCDPISGHTALYWYRQSLGQGLEFLIYFQGNSAPDKSGLPSDRFSAERTGGSVSTLTIQRTQQEDSAVYLCASSLSPRQGSGNQPQHFGDGTRLSIL.

This clonotype was seen ten or more times. V gene TRBV7-9 combines with J gene TRBJ1-1; tentatively, D is TRBD1 (5 bases). CDR3 size: 18 residues. Trimming removed 0 bases from V and 5 bases from J, with 22 bases in between. The V gene's germline CDR1 is SEHNR and CDR2 FQNEAQ (reference sequence). The CDR3 loop is CASSLASRSREGRTEAFF. CDR3 nucleotides: TGTGCCAGCAGCTTAGCGAGTCGAAGCAGGGAAGGCCGGACTGAAGCTTTCTTT.

The chain is built from TRBV5-1 and TRBJ1-2; D is uncertain. V shed 4 bases and J shed 3 bases, with 19 bases lying between them. CDR1 is SGHRS, CDR2 YFSETQ, per germline. The CDR3 sequence is 16 residues long. CDR3 bases: TGCGCCAGCAGCCACCACCGAATCAGGAAAGACTATGGCTACACCTTC. This codes for CASSHHRIRKDYGYTF.

This clonotype has only a few counts. J is TRBJ1-4 and V is TRBV30; D is unresolved. Germline V lookup: CDR1 GTSNPN, CDR2 SVGIG (reference sequence). V was clipped by 0 bases and J by 11 bases, with 10 bases between them. The CDR3 runs to 12 residues. CDR3: CAWSVRGPKLFF. CDR3 nucleotides: TGTGCCTGGAGTGTACGCGGGCCGAAACTGTTTTTT.

The chain combines TRBV7-2 with TRBJ2-7; TRBD2 matches 8 bases. Germline CDR1 is SGHTA and CDR2 is FQGNSA. With V trimmed by 2 bases and J by 9 bases, 6 bases remained unmatched. The CDR3 has 13 residues. CDR3 bases: TGTGCCAGCAGCTTACCGGGACTAGTTGTGCAGTACTTC. This translates into CASSLPGLVVQYF.

Many counts were recorded for this clonotype. The chain couples TRBV27 to TRBJ2-1, with a tentative D call TRBD2 (6 bases). Trimming took off 2 bases at V and 0 bases at J, with 14 bases between the two ends. Germline lookup yields CDR1 MNHEY and CDR2 SMNVEV (reference sequence). CDR3 length equals 17 residues. CDR3 nucleotide sequence: TGTGCCAGCAGTTTAAGTTCGGGACTCAACTCCTACAATGAGCAGTTCTTC. Its protein is CASSLSSGLNSYNEQFF.

This sequence joins TRBV12-3 or TRBV12-4 and TRBJ1-5, with a tentative D call TRBD1 (5 bases). V was pared by 6 bases and J by 4 bases, with 25 bases between. This CDR3 spans 18 amino acids. CDR3 sequence: CASSSRTQAFGGNQPQHF. The CDR3 DNA follows: TGTGCCAGCAGCTCCAGGACCCAAGCATTCGGGGGGAATCAGCCCCAGCATTTT.

Concerning this clonotype itself: A clone one base away is much larger, so this may be a read error. V gene TRBV6-5 combines with J gene TRBJ1-5; 7 positions match TRBD1. Germline assignment: CDR1 MNHEY and CDR2 SVGAGI. The CDR3 has 15 amino acids. CDR3 residues: CASGTPGQINQPQRF. The CDR3 coding sequence is TGTGCCAGCGGAACCCCGGGACAGATCAATCAGCCCCAGCGTTTT.

CDR3 in DNA: TGCAGTGCTAGCGGAGGACAGAACTATGGCTACACCTTC. Residues: CSASGGQNYGYTF. The chain is built from TRBV20-1 and TRBJ1-2, with D perhaps TRBD1 (6 bases). Germline CDR1 and CDR2: DFQATT and SNEGSKA (reference sequence). Deletions cut 3 bases from V and 2 bases from J, with 10 bases between. CDR3 length equals 13 residues.

This clonotype was observed at least ten times. The chain carries TRBV2 and TRBJ1-5; D not certain. Trimming pared 6 bases from V and 3 bases from J, leaving 9 bases between. This CDR3 spans 13 amino acids. Germline V CDR1 and CDR2: SNHLY, FYNNEI. CDR3 sequence (DNA): TGTGCCAGCAGCCTCACCCACAATCAGCCCCAGCATTTT. As protein: CASSLTHNQPQHF. The full variable domain, completed using reference TRBV2 and TRBJ1-5, is EPEVTQTPSHQVTQMGQEVILRCVPISNHLYFYWYRQILGQKVEFLVSFYNNEISEKSEIFDDQFSVERPDGSNFTLKIRSTKLEDSAMYFCASSLTHNQPQHFGDGTRLSIL.

Ten or more counts support this clonotype. The chain's CDR3 is CASSEIPLARETQYF. In nucleotides, the CDR3 is TGTGCCAGCAGTGAAATACCCCTAGCTCGAGAGACCCAGTACTTC. The V and J genes are TRBV2 and TRBJ2-5; possible D gene TRBD2, 5 bases. The CDR3 has 15 amino acids. Germline CDR1 reads SNHLY; CDR2 reads FYNNEI. V lost 2 bases, J lost 4 bases, and 14 bases lay in between.

This clonotype was counted at least ten times. The rearrangement links TRBV5-1 to TRBJ2-1; TRBD1 might be the D (5 bases). The V end lost 0 bases, the J end lost 4 bases, and 8 bases lay between the germline ends. Per the germline V gene, CDR1 is SGHRS and CDR2 is YFSETQ. This CDR3 contains 14 residues. The CDR3 coding sequence is TGCGCCAGCAGCTTGGTGGGGCAGTACAATGAGCAGTTCTTC. Amino acids: CASSLVGQYNEQFF.

This clonotype occurred many times. The rearrangement uses TRBV20-1 and TRBJ2-7; tentatively, D is TRBD1 (5 bases). Germline V gene data show CDR1 as DFQATT and CDR2 as SNEGSKA (reference sequence). Between the trimmed V and J ends, which lost 5 bases and 5 bases, there was a span of 19 bases. The length of the CDR3 is 14 residues. This CDR3 is CSAVGPPGRDEQYF. CDR3 sequence (DNA): TGCAGTGCTGTTGGGCCCCCTGGCAGGGACGAGCAGTACTTC.